The 27 T cell receptor beta chains reported below all come from one sample, sequenced in a study of beta chain features in type 1 diabetes. Investigators reverse transcribed all isolated RNA, so they sequenced expressed TCRB transcripts. The repertoire was sequenced with immunoSEQ multiplex PCR; TCRdb's copy has only in-frame clones and lacks some. The data hold a few hundred thousand clones, with 8.5% to 10% observed a single time. The study, taken as a whole, reports: Across all four CD4+ subsets, people with type 1 diabetes showed modestly shorter TCRB CDR3s.

The antigens of these receptors remain unknown. Sequencing used central memory CD4+ T cells from blood. The receptors shown here come from a man aged 30 to 39 with type 1 diabetes.

V and J are TRBV19 and TRBJ1-4, with D perhaps TRBD1 (6 bases). This CDR3 spans 17 amino acids. V gave up 7 bases and J gave up 6 bases, with 24 bases separating them. Looked up from germline, CDR1 is LNHDA and CDR2 is SQIVND (reference sequence). CDR3 protein: CASMSPPFGGADEKLFF. CDR3 DNA: TGTGCCAGTATGTCTCCACCCTTCGGGGGCGCGGATGAAAAACTGTTTTTT.

This clone occurred a few times. This chain uses TRBV27 with TRBJ2-6; D assignment may be TRBD1 or TRBD2 (5 bases each). Trimming shortened V by 3 bases and J by 9 bases, and 9 bases separated the two germline ends. Germline-derived CDR1 and CDR2 are MNHEY and SMNVEV (reference sequence). The CDR3 sequence is 13 residues long. This chain's CDR3 is CASSFRDGNVLTF. The CDR3 DNA is TGTGCCAGCAGTTTCCGGGACGGCAACGTCCTGACTTTC.

Comments on this clone: The same CDR3 arises from other DNA sequences in this sample as well. The chain recombines TRBV11-2 with TRBJ2-5; tentatively, D is TRBD1 or TRBD2 (6 bases each). V shed 5 bases and J shed 5 bases, with 9 bases lying between them. Germline CDR1 is SGHAT and CDR2 is FQNNGV. There are 12 residues in the CDR3. The CDR3 reads CASSGGGETQYF. The DNA of the CDR3 is TGTGCCAGCAGCGGAGGGGGGGAGACCCAGTACTTC.

This chain links TRBV2 with TRBJ1-5; TRBD1 might be the D (5 bases). CDR1 and CDR2 (germline): SNHLY, FYNNEI. The length of the CDR3 is 15 residues. The V and J ends lost 4 bases and 11 bases respectively, with 21 bases between them. The CDR3 DNA follows: TGTGCCAGCAGTGTAAACCCAGGTCCCGGGGGGGCCCAGCATTTT. It codes for CASSVNPGPGGAQHF.

Only a few counts were recorded for this clone. The J gene is TRBJ1-5, the V gene TRBV4-3; TRBD1 matches at 8 bases. Germline CDR1 is LGHNA and CDR2 is YSLEER. The CDR3 has 15 amino acids. With 2 bases clipped from V and 3 bases from J, the junction kept 3 bases outside the gene matches. CDR3 region: CASSQLGQDNQPQHF. CDR3 nucleotides: TGCGCCAGCAGCCAACTGGGACAGGACAATCAGCCCCAGCATTTT.

This clone was observed a handful of times. This chain connects TRBV2 to TRBJ1-6; D is undetermined. This CDR3 comprises 14 residues. Trimming cost V 1 base and J 3 bases, with 4 bases left between them. Per germline, CDR1 SNHLY and CDR2 FYNNEI. The CDR3 sequence is CASSEGSYNSPLHF. For the CDR3, the DNA is TGTGCCAGCAGTGAAGGAAGCTATAATTCACCCCTCCACTTT.

The chain uses TRBV6-5 and TRBJ1-1, with D possibly TRBD1 on 6 matching bases. Germline-derived CDR1 and CDR2 are MNHEY and SVGAGI. The CDR3 extends over 13 amino acids. V lost 2 bases and J 5 bases, leaving 9 bases between the germline ends. CDR3 amino acids: CASSYPGTTEAFF. CDR3 DNA: TGTGCCAGCAGTTACCCAGGGACAACTGAAGCTTTCTTT.

The chain has TRBV27 and TRBJ1-1; unclear D gene. Germline values: CDR1 MNHEY, CDR2 SMNVEV (reference sequence). Trimming stripped 6 bases from V and 2 bases from J, with 10 bases between. The CDR3 has 13 residues. DNA of the CDR3: TGTGCCAGCAGCTTCAAAGAAAACACTGAAGCTTTCTTT. It yields the protein CASSFKENTEAFF.

This clone occurred many times. This chain's CDR3 is CASSRGGQGNIQYF. The CDR3 DNA follows: TGTGCCAGCAGCCGAGGGGGACAGGGAAACATTCAGTACTTC. This sequence joins TRBV7-9 and TRBJ2-4; 9 bases line up with TRBD1. The V gene end was trimmed by 5 bases and the J gene end by 6 bases; junction bases not matched to a gene: 5. This CDR3 is built from 14 residues. Germline V CDR1 and CDR2: SEHNR, FQNEAQ (reference sequence).

There are a few counts of this clone. The CDR3 DNA reads as TGTGCCAGCACCCTCCCGGGACAGACCTACGAGCAGTACTTC. Translation: CASTLPGQTYEQYF. The gene calls are TRBV28 and TRBJ2-5; TRBD1 matches at 7 bases. The J call is uncertain, as TRBJ2-7 better fits the DNA end. The CDR3 contains 14 residues. Germline assignment: CDR1 MDHEN and CDR2 SYDVKM.

Turning to this clone: The same CDR3 arises from other DNA sequences in this sample as well. The V gene is TRBV5-1, the J gene TRBJ1-1; unclear D gene. CDR3 length equals 13 residues. In germline, CDR1 is SGHRS, CDR2 YFSETQ. The germline V and J ends were trimmed by 0 bases and 0 bases, with 3 bases remaining between them. The DNA of the CDR3 is TGCGCCAGCAGCTTGGAGTTGAACACTGAAGCTTTCTTT. This sequence encodes CASSLELNTEAFF.

This clone has just a few counts. V usage is TRBV30 and J usage is TRBJ2-3; the D gene is possibly TRBD1 (8 bases). Germline assignment: CDR1 GTSNPN and CDR2 SVGIG (reference sequence). The germline V and J ends were trimmed by 5 bases and 5 bases, with 14 bases remaining between them. The length of the CDR3 is 13 residues. CDR3: CAWATGEGDTQYF. CDR3 sequence (DNA): TGTGCCTGGGCGACAGGGGAGGGAGATACGCAGTATTTT.

This clone showed up just a few times. The rearrangement links TRBV7-2 to TRBJ2-3; 10 positions match TRBD2. The V segment lost 3 bases and the J segment 5 bases; nucleotides outside the gene matches: 5. Germline values: CDR1 SGHTA, CDR2 FQGNSA. The CDR3 runs 15 residues. CDR3 in amino acids: CASSFRTSGKDTQYF. DNA of the CDR3: TGTGCCAGCAGCTTCAGGACTAGCGGAAAAGATACGCAGTATTTT.

This clone has a handful of counts. Other DNA sequences of this sample code for an identical CDR3. The chain carries TRBV7-3 and TRBJ2-7; weak D call: TRBD2 (5 bases). Germline CDR1 reads SGHTA; CDR2 reads FQGTGA. Trimming removed 5 bases at V and 1 base at J, with 12 bases between. The length of the CDR3 is 14 residues. The CDR3 sequence: CASSLDRDSYEQYF. DNA for the CDR3: TGTGCCAGCAGCCTAGACCGGGATTCCTACGAGCAGTACTTC.

This clone was counted a few times. This sequence joins TRBV7-9 and TRBJ2-3; D gene unclear. Germline V lookup: CDR1 SEHNR, CDR2 FQNEAQ (reference sequence). The CDR3 has 16 residues. V was shortened by 5 bases and J by 0 bases, with 15 bases between the two germline ends. The CDR3 loop reads CASSTGRLGSTDTQYF. For the CDR3, the DNA is TGTGCCAGCAGCACCGGCCGGCTGGGTAGCACAGATACGCAGTATTTT.

This clone came up a few times. This chain joins TRBV7-3 and TRBJ2-2; D remains ambiguous. Germline loops: CDR1 SGHTA, CDR2 FQGTGA. V was trimmed by 5 bases and J by 3 bases, leaving 7 bases between them. The CDR3 has 13 amino acids. In nucleotides, the CDR3 is TGTGCCAGCAGCCCTCGATACACCGGGGAGCTGTTTTTT. It codes for CASSPRYTGELFF.

This clone turned up a few times. V usage is TRBV7-3 and J usage is TRBJ1-2; unclear D gene. Germline V gene data show CDR1 as SGHTA and CDR2 as FQGTGA. The CDR3 is made up of 15 amino acids. Trimming removed 4 bases from V and 5 bases from J, with 17 bases in between. The chain's CDR3 is CASSSLSGSLYGYTF. The CDR3 DNA is TGTGCCAGCAGCTCTCTTTCGGGGTCCTTATATGGCTACACCTTC.

This clone was seen a few times. The chain couples TRBV7-2 to TRBJ1-5, with a weak D call TRBD1 (6 bases). This CDR3 has 17 residues. Between the trimmed V and J ends, which lost 1 base and 3 bases, there was a span of 16 bases. From germline, CDR1 is SGHTA and CDR2 FQGNSA. The CDR3 region is CASSLDWGQGNNQPQHF. In nucleotides, the CDR3 is TGTGCCAGCAGCTTAGATTGGGGGCAGGGTAACAATCAGCCCCAGCATTTT.

This clone was found many times. This chain joins TRBV16 and TRBJ2-5; 7 bases are a match to TRBD1. The CDR3 is 15 residues long. The germline CDR1 and CDR2 sequences are KGHSY and FQNENV. The ends lost 5 bases at V and 2 bases at J; junction bases unmatched: 8. The CDR3 bases are TGTGCCAGCAGCTCTACTCTGACAGGGCAAGAGACCCAGTACTTC. Amino acid sequence: CASSSTLTGQETQYF.

This clone was counted between two and nine times. V gene TRBV7-6 combines with J gene TRBJ1-5; a weak D match, TRBD1 (5 bases). Germline CDR1 SGHVS, CDR2 FNYEAQ. With 5 bases removed from V and 6 bases from J, the gap between germline ends came to 17 bases. This CDR3 has 15 amino acids. The CDR3 region has the DNA TGTGCCAGCAGCAAAGCAACGACCCAGGGTCAGCCCCAGCATTTT. Encoded protein: CASSKATTQGQPQHF.

V gene TRBV6-5 combines with J gene TRBJ2-7; D is uncertain. The CDR3 runs 11 residues. Germline loops: CDR1 MNHEY, CDR2 SVGAGI. Deletions cut 4 bases from V and 4 bases from J, with 5 bases between. The CDR3 DNA follows: TGTGCCAGCAGTTCTATTTACGAGCAGTACTTC. It translates to CASSSIYEQYF.

In its sample, this clone was seen a few times. A much larger clonotype is one base distant, so this may be a read error. The V and J genes are TRBV27 and TRBJ2-1, with D tentatively TRBD1 (5 bases). The CDR3 extends over 14 amino acids. V was clipped by 3 bases and J by 2 bases, with 8 bases between them. Germline V gene lookup returns CDR1 MNHEY and CDR2 SMNVEV (reference sequence). CDR3 in amino acids: CASSLAGTYNEQFF. CDR3 bases: TGTGCCAGCAGTTTGGCAGGGACCTACAATGAGCAGTTCTTC.

This sequence joins TRBV5-1 and TRBJ2-7; 10 nucleotides line up with TRBD1. The CDR3 is 16 amino acids. V trimming: 0 bases; J trimming: 1 base; junction bases outside the gene matches: 4. Germline V gene lookup returns CDR1 SGHRS and CDR2 YFSETQ. CDR3 nucleotide sequence: TGCGCCAGCAGCTTGGGACAGGGGGCAAAGTCCTACGAGCAGTACTTC. It codes for CASSLGQGAKSYEQYF.

This chain uses TRBV9 with TRBJ2-5; 8 nucleotides agree with TRBD2. The DNA matches TRBJ2-7 better at its end, which makes the J call doubtful. Germline CDR1 reads SGDLS; CDR2 reads YYNGEE. The CDR3 covers 16 residues. CDR3 DNA sequence: TGTGCCAGCAGCGTAGCAGGCGGGGGGAGCTCCTACGAGCAGTACTTC. It encodes CASSVAGGGSSYEQYF.

The genes are TRBV7-2 and TRBJ2-1, with D perhaps TRBD1 (6 bases). The V gene's germline CDR1 is SGHTA and CDR2 FQGNSA. This CDR3 region has 12 residues. V shed 4 bases and J shed 10 bases, with 11 bases lying between them. This chain's CDR3 is CASSSRGYEQFF. Written as DNA, the CDR3 is TGTGCCAGCAGCTCAAGGGGGTACGAGCAGTTCTTC.

This chain joins TRBV5-1 and TRBJ2-1; TRBD1 matches at 8 bases. Germline V gene data show CDR1 as SGHRS and CDR2 as YFSETQ. This CDR3 comprises 14 residues. With V trimmed by 3 bases and J by 4 bases, 3 bases remained unmatched. The CDR3, as DNA: TGCGCCAGCAGCTCGGGACAGGCATACAATGAGCAGTTCTTC. Translating gives CASSSGQAYNEQFF.

The chain combines TRBV5-8 with TRBJ2-2, with D hard to call. Trimming shortened V by 3 bases and J by 1 base, and 19 bases separated the two germline ends. The CDR3 runs to 18 residues. The germline CDR1 and CDR2 sequences are SGHTS and YDEGEE. In DNA, the CDR3 is TGTGCCAGCAGCTACCTGATTTCGGGCAGCAAGAACACCGGGGAGCTGTTTTTT. Translating it yields CASSYLISGSKNTGELFF.